This T cell receptor (beta chain) was sequenced for a study of T cells in Graves' hyperthyroidism and ophthalmopathy. Study-wide context: At the time of initial diagnosis and before any treatment, peripheral blood was collected.

This CDR3 contains 14 residues. CDR1 WSHSY and CDR2 SAAADI come from the germline V gene. V dropped 6 bases and J dropped 10 bases, with 19 bases sitting between them. As regards this clonotype: The antigen remains unidentified.

Amplification targeted TCR beta CDR3 regions from RNA transcripts. First-round RT-PCR of the TCR CDR3 relied on the HTBI primer set. TCRdb analysed the multiplex PCR reads with MiXCR anew, one entry per CDR3 protein. The sample shows about 410,000 distinct CDR3 sequences, roughly 14% of them seen only once. Disease lasting under 3 months, a NOSPECS grade of at least 4, and a Clinical Activity Score of at least 3 were features of the ophthalmopathy patients. Each diagnosis was grounded in clinical symptoms, serum thyroxine and TRAb, thyroid ultrasound, and orbital computed tomography. Overall study findings and caveats: Onset of ophthalmopathy came a median around 6.5 months after the model predicted it.

What was sequenced was blood. The V gene is TRBV10-2, the J gene TRBJ2-1, with a possible D match to TRBD1 (5 bases). This TCR was sampled from a man aged 18 to 35 with Graves' ophthalmopathy. The CDR3 DNA follows: TGCGCCAGCAGATTAGCTGGGGCTGGGGCAGAGCAGTTCTTC. This sequence encodes CASRLAGAGAEQFF.